This T cell receptor beta chain originates from a study of blood T cell repertoires in COVID-19. Seattle-derived patients entered the study during active infection and were followed longitudinally. V lost 1 base to trimming and J lost 7 bases, with 11 bases between them. The CDR3 totals 14 residues. Per germline, CDR1 SGHTA and CDR2 FQGNSA. Authors' methods: Nucleated cell number was recorded as an estimate derived from reference gene primer amplification. Libraries were prepared by immunoSEQ multiplex PCR; TCRdb keeps only in-frame clonotypes and omits some of them. The DNA was the basis for D and trimming; V, J and clone size are from that table. The table lists some 350,000 clones, 70% to 90% of them singletons.

The sample was peripheral blood. This receptor was taken from a young woman with COVID-19, enrolled during active disease. The J gene is TRBJ1-5, the V gene TRBV7-2; possible D gene TRBD1, 5 bases. The CDR3 nucleotides are TGTGCCAGCAGCTTAGTACAGGAGATCCAGCCCCAGCATTTT. It specifies CASSLVQEIQPQHF. Filled out from reference TRBV7-2 and TRBJ1-5, the complete variable domain reads GAGVSQSPSNKVTEKGKDVELRCDPISGHTALYWYRQSLGQGLEFLIYFQGNSAPDKSGLPSDRFSAERTGGSVSTLTIQRTQQEDSAVYLCASSLVQEIQPQHFGDGTRLSIL.